This TCR beta chain was obtained from a study of breast tumors, draining lymph nodes, adjacent tissues. Overall study findings and caveats: Tumor TCR diversity was below lymph nodes but above nontumor tissue. Findings are consistent with lymph node origin and intratumoral expansion of most tumor T cells.

Trimming stripped 6 bases from V and 5 bases from J, with 16 bases between. Germline V gene sequence: CDR1 SNHLY, CDR2 FYNNEI. The CDR3 length is 14 residues. TCRdb re-called the multiplex PCR reads through MiXCR, storing one row per CDR3 protein. Here the sample spans 20,000 to 25,000 distinct CDR3 sequences, under 60% being singletons. This clonotype was observed many times. Its matching antigen is unknown. The chain carries TRBV2 and TRBJ1-1; the D gene is possibly TRBD1 (5 bases). This TCR was sampled from a female donor with breast cancer. Some clones in this sample may be carry-over from other donors' samples. Sequenced input: breast tumor tissue. In DNA form, the CDR3 reads TGTGCCAGCAGGTTTGGGGGAGGAGGGACTGAAGCTTTCTTT. This gives the protein CASRFGGGGTEAFF.